These 26 T cell receptor beta chains share one sample of origin, sequenced in a study of metastatic and nonmetastatic thyroid tumors (dated by TCRdb to about 2020). Library generation was performed with PCR. Instrument on record: Illumina HiSeq 4000. The public reads were quality trimmed at Q25 with fastp and then assembled into clones with MiXCR by TCRdb, keeping productive beta chains. The sample table records about 15,000 clones; around a third of these occur just once. The ten most abundant clones make up 20% to 30% of the sample. No treatment had been received by any patient before thyroid surgery. Sequenced input: tumor tissue. Receptors originate from a female donor with papillary thyroid cancer or a benign thyroid nodule (not recorded which). Some clones in this sample may be carry-over from other donors' samples.

This chain connects TRBV5-6 to TRBJ2-7; D is possibly TRBD1 (5 bases). Germline V lookup: CDR1 SGHDT, CDR2 YYEEEE. V was pared by 4 bases and J by 0 bases, with 11 bases between. CDR3 length: 14 amino acids. DNA of the CDR3: TGTGCCAGCAGCCCCCTGACAGACTCCTACGAGCAGTACTTC. Protein product: CASSPLTDSYEQYF.

This clone was seen at least ten times. The chain links TRBV9 to TRBJ2-7; possible D gene TRBD2, 6 bases. Trimming pared 0 bases from V and 0 bases from J, leaving 7 bases between. The CDR3 is 14 amino acids. Germline CDR1 SGDLS, CDR2 YYNGEE. The CDR3 loop reads CASSVGGNSYEQYF. CDR3 in DNA: TGTGCCAGCAGCGTAGGCGGGAACTCCTACGAGCAGTACTTC.

The gene calls are TRBV20-1 and TRBJ2-1; no definite D call. V lost 1 base and J lost 9, with 10 bases in between. This CDR3 is built from 12 residues. Germline CDR1 and CDR2: DFQATT and SNEGSKA (reference sequence). The CDR3 is CSARGDSAEQFF. CDR3 sequence (DNA): TGCAGTGCTAGAGGCGACTCCGCTGAGCAGTTCTTC.

This clone was picked up many times. V usage is TRBV5-1 and J usage is TRBJ2-2; 9 bases line up with TRBD2. V lost 0 bases to trimming and J lost 7 bases; unmatched junction nucleotides: 7. Per the germline V gene, CDR1 is SGHRS and CDR2 is YFSETQ. The CDR3 covers 16 residues. The CDR3 spells CASSLELAGAFGELFF. The CDR3 coding sequence is TGCGCCAGCAGCTTGGAATTAGCGGGAGCGTTCGGGGAGCTGTTTTTT.

This clone was counted a few times. A read error is possible here, since a much larger clone lies one base away. The J gene is TRBJ2-1, the V gene TRBV5-6, with D maybe TRBD2 (6 bases). The CDR3 is made up of 15 amino acids. Germline V gene sequence: CDR1 SGHDT, CDR2 YYEEEE. The CDR3: CASSLFGSRGNEQLF. The DNA of the CDR3 is TGTGCCAGCAGCTTGTTCGGGAGTCGCGGCAATGAGCAGCTCTTC.

This clone is medium-sized (0.01 to 0.1%) within its sample. The chain joins TRBV4-1 to TRBJ2-7; D is uncertain. CDR1 and CDR2 from the germline V gene are MGHRA and YSYEKL. V lost 2 bases, J lost 3 bases, and 8 bases lay in between. This CDR3 contains 13 residues. The CDR3 here is CASSQQDGYEQYF. The CDR3, as DNA: TGCGCCAGCAGCCAACAGGACGGCTACGAGCAGTACTTC.

This clone was picked up many times. V gene TRBV4-1 combines with J gene TRBJ2-7; 13 positions match TRBD2. The trim removed 4 bases at V and 6 bases at J, leaving 12 bases unmatched. The CDR3 is 17 amino acids. Per germline, CDR1 MGHRA and CDR2 YSYEKL. DNA for the CDR3: TGCGCCAGCAGCCCAACTACCGGACTAGCGGGAGATTCCGAGCAGTACTTC. Its protein product is CASSPTTGLAGDSEQYF.

This clone was seen repeatedly, ten times or more. V usage is TRBV28 and J usage is TRBJ2-7; 8 nucleotides agree with TRBD2. V shed 3 bases, J shed 5 bases, and the junction held 3 bases outside the gene matches. Germline V gene sequence: CDR1 MDHEN, CDR2 SYDVKM. CDR3 length equals 13 residues. The CDR3 region has the DNA TGTGCCAGCAGTTTGGGGACTAGGGACGAGCAGTACTTC. It specifies CASSLGTRDEQYF.

This chain connects TRBV6-2 or TRBV6-3 to TRBJ2-7; tentative D call: TRBD2 (5 bases). V was trimmed by 10 bases and J by 2 bases, leaving 15 bases between them. CDR3 size: 13 residues. CDR1 and CDR2 (germline): MNHEY, SVGEGT. DNA for the CDR3: TGTGCCATGCCAGCGGCAACAACCTACGAGCAGTACTTC. It encodes CAMPAATTYEQYF.

The chain carries TRBV30 and TRBJ1-1; D gene unclear. V lost 0 bases and J 11 bases, leaving 16 bases between the germline ends. CDR3 length equals 13 residues. Germline V gene sequence: CDR1 GTSNPN, CDR2 SVGIG (reference sequence). The CDR3 nucleotides are TGTGCCTGGAGTGTTTACTTAGAGTTAGGTGCTTTCTTT. This sequence encodes CAWSVYLELGAFF.

V usage is TRBV19 and J usage is TRBJ2-1, with 10 bases matching TRBD2. This CDR3 comprises 12 residues. In germline, CDR1 is LNHDA, CDR2 SQIVND (reference sequence). The V and J ends lost 5 bases and 13 bases, in that order; junction bases with no gene match: 5. The CDR3 DNA follows: TGTGCCAGTAGTGTCAGCGGGAGGGACCAGTTCTTC. Amino acids: CASSVSGRDQFF.

By share, this clone ranks as medium-sized. Here the CDR3 DNA reads TGTGCCAGCAGAATGAGGGGACAGAAGAACACTGAAGCTTTCTTT. Amino acid sequence: CASRMRGQKNTEAFF. This rearrangement joins TRBV6-1 to TRBJ1-1, with 7 bases fitting TRBD1. With V trimmed by 6 bases and J by 1 base, 8 bases remained unmatched. Germline V gives CDR1 MNHNS, CDR2 SASEGT. The CDR3 runs 15 residues.

In this sample, this clone turned up many times. This may be a read error: a much more frequent sequence differs by one nucleotide. The CDR3 protein is CASSLVGNFYEQYF. The CDR3 DNA reads TGTGCCAGCAGCTTGGTTGGGAATTTCTACGAGCAGTACTTC. The genes are TRBV5-6 and TRBJ2-7; D gene ambiguous. CDR1 and CDR2 from the germline V gene are SGHDT and YYEEEE. Trimming stripped 0 bases from V and 3 bases from J, with 10 bases between. The CDR3 loop spans 14 amino acids. The full variable domain, rest sourced from reference TRBV5-6 and TRBJ2-7, is DAGVTQSPTHLIKTRGQQVTLRCSPKSGHDTVSWYQQALGQGPQFIFQYYEEEERQRGNFPDRFSGHQFPNYSSELNVNALLLGDSALYLCASSLVGNFYEQYFGPGTRLTVT.

Details on this clone: The junction shows a germline mismatch at one end, possibly a read error. This chain links TRBV5-4 with TRBJ1-2, with a possible D match to TRBD1 (5 bases). This CDR3 region has 15 residues. Germline V lookup: CDR1 SGHNT, CDR2 YYREEE (reference sequence). In nucleotides, the CDR3 is TGTGCGAGCAGATTGGCCGGGGGTGGGGGCTATGGCTACACCTTC. It codes for CASRLAGGGGYGYTF.

This CDR3 reads CASRGVAGGNEQFF. As DNA, the CDR3 is TGTGCCAGCCGAGGGGTAGCGGGGGGAAATGAGCAGTTCTTC. V gene TRBV11-2 combines with J gene TRBJ2-1; 10 bases fit TRBD2. Germline loops: CDR1 SGHAT, CDR2 FQNNGV. Germline trimming cut 8 bases from V and 7 bases from J; bases unmatched to any gene: 8. The CDR3 is 14 amino acids.

The V gene is TRBV11-2, the J gene TRBJ2-3, with D unclear. The CDR3 is made up of 14 amino acids. Trimming cost V 2 bases and J 2 bases, with 8 bases left between them. CDR1 and CDR2 (germline): SGHAT, FQNNGV. This chain's CDR3 is CASSLLKPTDTQYF. As DNA, the CDR3 is TGTGCCAGCAGCTTACTTAAACCCACAGATACGCAGTATTTT.

This clone was observed at least ten times. This chain joins TRBV4-1 and TRBJ2-1; unclear D gene. CDR1 and CDR2 from the germline V gene are MGHRA and YSYEKL. The CDR3 totals 14 residues. The germline V and J ends were trimmed by 0 bases and 10 bases, with 13 bases remaining between them. The CDR3: CASSQDWPGGEQFF. CDR3 nucleotides: TGCGCCAGCAGCCAAGATTGGCCAGGTGGGGAGCAGTTCTTC.

Judged by abundance, this clone is medium-sized. The chain links TRBV28 to TRBJ2-1; no clear D gene. Germline values: CDR1 MDHEN, CDR2 SYDVKM. This CDR3 contains 12 residues. Trimming removed 8 bases from V and 7 bases from J, with 12 bases in between. The CDR3 DNA reads as TGTGCCAGCCTGGGTGCAAGGAATGAGCAGTTCTTC. Translated: CASLGARNEQFF.

Comment on this clone: With a much larger clone just one base away, this may be a read error. CDR3 amino acids: CASGHFLADNTDTQYF. Here the CDR3 DNA reads TGTGCCAGCGGCCATTTTCTAGCGGACAACACAGATACGCAGTATTTT. This chain joins TRBV3-1 and TRBJ2-3; 7 bases line up with TRBD2. CDR1 and CDR2 (germline): LGHDT, YNNKEL (reference sequence). There are 16 residues in the CDR3.

This clone is medium-sized in the sample. The CDR3 sequence is CASSLAPGNTEAFF. As DNA, the CDR3 is TGCGCCAGCAGCTTGGCTCCAGGAAACACTGAAGCTTTCTTT. The V call is TRBV5-1, the J call TRBJ1-1; D gene unclear. Trimming took off 0 bases at V and 2 bases at J, with 8 bases between the two ends. CDR3 size: 14 residues. Per germline, CDR1 SGHRS and CDR2 YFSETQ.

This rearrangement joins TRBV7-2 to TRBJ2-7; D uncertain. The CDR3 consists of 14 residues. Germline lookup yields CDR1 SGHTA and CDR2 FQGNSA. V lost 0 bases and J 7 bases, leaving 13 bases between the germline ends. CDR3 loop: CASSLALRMGEQYF. The CDR3, as DNA: TGTGCCAGCAGCTTAGCGCTAAGGATGGGGGAGCAGTACTTC.

A few counts support this clone. The chain is built from TRBV6-1 and TRBJ2-3; maybe TRBD2 (6 bases). V dropped 3 bases and J dropped 3 bases, with 10 bases sitting between them. Germline CDR1 reads MNHNS; CDR2 reads SASEGT. The CDR3 has 14 amino acids. CDR3 region: CASSDGSSTDTQYF. The CDR3 nucleotides are TGTGCCAGCAGTGACGGGAGTTCTACAGATACGCAGTATTTT.

Only one count was recorded for this clone. The chain recombines TRBV5-1 with TRBJ2-7; 7 nucleotides align to TRBD1. Germline-derived CDR1 and CDR2 are SGHRS and YFSETQ. The CDR3 contains 13 residues. J lost 5 bases, V lost 4 bases, and 6 bases had no gene match. The CDR3 region is CASSDRQGNEQYF. In DNA, the CDR3 is TGCGCCAGCAGCGATAGACAGGGAAACGAGCAGTACTTC.

This clone has more than one count but fewer than ten. This sample includes further DNA sequences coding for the same CDR3. CDR3 coding DNA: TGTGCCAGCAGCTCCGGGGGGACGACCGGGGAGCTGTTTTTT. It encodes CASSSGGTTGELFF. The rearrangement uses TRBV11-3 and TRBJ2-2; the match to TRBD2 covers 7 bases. V shed 4 bases and J 5 bases; nucleotides not matched to a gene: 4. CDR3 length equals 14 residues. Germline V lookup: CDR1 SGHNT, CDR2 YENEEA.

This sequence joins TRBV7-3 and TRBJ1-3, with a weak D call TRBD1 (6 bases). Per germline, CDR1 SGHTA and CDR2 FQGTGA. Trimming took off 5 bases at V and 3 bases at J, with 11 bases between the two ends. The CDR3 is made up of 14 amino acids. The CDR3 loop reads CASSPRQDGNTIYF. CDR3 in DNA: TGTGCCAGCAGCCCGAGACAGGATGGAAACACCATATATTTT.

Only a few counts were recorded for this clone. CDR3 bases: TGTGCCAGCAGTCCCCTCCTGTGGGGGTGGAACTATGGCTACACCTTC. It yields the protein CASSPLLWGWNYGYTF. V gene TRBV6-1 combines with J gene TRBJ1-2, with D maybe TRBD1 (5 bases). Germline lookup yields CDR1 MNHNS and CDR2 SASEGT. V was trimmed by 5 bases and J by 2 bases, leaving 18 bases between them. CDR3 length: 16 residues.